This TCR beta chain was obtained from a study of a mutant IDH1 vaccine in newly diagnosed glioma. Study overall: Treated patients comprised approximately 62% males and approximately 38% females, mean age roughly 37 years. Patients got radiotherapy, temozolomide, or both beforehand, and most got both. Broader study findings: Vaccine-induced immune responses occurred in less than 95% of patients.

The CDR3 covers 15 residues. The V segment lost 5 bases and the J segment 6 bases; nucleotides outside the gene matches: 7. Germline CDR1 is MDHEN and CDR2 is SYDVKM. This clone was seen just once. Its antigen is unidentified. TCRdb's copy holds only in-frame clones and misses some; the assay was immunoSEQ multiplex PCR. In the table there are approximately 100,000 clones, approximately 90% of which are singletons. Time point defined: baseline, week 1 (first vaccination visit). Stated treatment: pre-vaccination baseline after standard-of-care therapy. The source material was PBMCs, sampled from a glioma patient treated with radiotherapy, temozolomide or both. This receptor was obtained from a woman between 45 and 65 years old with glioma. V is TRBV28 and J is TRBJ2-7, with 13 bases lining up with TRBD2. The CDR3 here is CASSMGLAGFSEQYF. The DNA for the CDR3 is TGTGCCAGCAGTATGGGACTAGCGGGATTTTCCGAGCAGTACTTC.